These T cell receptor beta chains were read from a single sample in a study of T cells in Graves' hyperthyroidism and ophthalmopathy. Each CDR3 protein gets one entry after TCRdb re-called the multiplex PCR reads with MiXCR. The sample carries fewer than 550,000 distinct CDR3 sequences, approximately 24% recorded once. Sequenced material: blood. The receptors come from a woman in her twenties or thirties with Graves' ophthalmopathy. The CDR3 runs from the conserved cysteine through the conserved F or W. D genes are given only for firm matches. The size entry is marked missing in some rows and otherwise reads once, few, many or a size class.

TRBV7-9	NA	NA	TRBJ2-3	TGTGCCAGCAGCCCCGCAGGGGTAGATACGCAGTATTTT	CASSPAGVDTQYF
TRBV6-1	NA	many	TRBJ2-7	TGTGCCAGCAGTCGCGACAGCCTCTCCTACGAGCAGTACTTC	CASSRDSLSYEQYF
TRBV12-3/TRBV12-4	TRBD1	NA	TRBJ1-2	TGTGCCAGCAGTGACCAGGGGGCGACGAATGGCTACACCTTC	CASSDQGATNGYTF
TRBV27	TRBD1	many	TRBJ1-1	TGTGCCAGCAGTCCCGGCGGGACAGGGAAAGCGAACACTGAAGCTTTCTTT	CASSPGGTGKANTEAFF
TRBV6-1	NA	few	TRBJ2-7	TGTGCCAGCAGGCTGGAGGTGTCCTACGAGCAGTACTTC	CASRLEVSYEQYF
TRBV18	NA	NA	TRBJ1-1	TGTGCCAGTTTCAGGGAGATGAACACTGAAGCTTTCTTT	CASFREMNTEAFF
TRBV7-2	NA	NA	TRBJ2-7	TGTGCCAGCAGCTTAACCCCCAGTACGCAATTCGAGCAGTACTTC	CASSLTPSTQFEQYF
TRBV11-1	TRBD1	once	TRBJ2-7	TGTGCCAGCAGGAGGGGACAGTCCCGCGTCGAGCAGTACTTC	CASRRGQSRVEQYF
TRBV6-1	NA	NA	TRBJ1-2	TGTGCCAGCAGTGAATTCGGGGGCAGGACCTTGCACACCTTC	CASSEFGGRTLHTF
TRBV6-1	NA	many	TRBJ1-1	TGTGCCAGCAGTGAAAGAGGAGTCCACTCAGGAGCTTTCTTT	CASSERGVHSGAFF
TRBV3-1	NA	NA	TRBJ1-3	TGTGCCAGCAGCCGGGGCAGCGGGGAGGCTGGAAACACCATATATTTT	CASSRGSGEAGNTIYF
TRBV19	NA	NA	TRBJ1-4	TGTGCCAGTAGCTACTTCCGGATATCAACTAATGAAAAACTGTTTTTT	CASSYFRISTNEKLFF
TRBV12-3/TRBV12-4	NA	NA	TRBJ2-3	TGTGCCAGCAGTTTAGCGCCAGATACGCAGTATTTT	CASSLAPDTQYF
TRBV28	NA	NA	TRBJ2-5	TGTGCCAGCAGTTTATTTTTGAACATCGAGACCCAGTACTTC	CASSLFLNIETQYF
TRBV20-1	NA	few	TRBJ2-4	TGCAGTGCTAGTTTTGTAGCCAAAAACATTCAGTACTTC	CSASFVAKNIQYF
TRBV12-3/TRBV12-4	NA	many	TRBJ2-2	TGTGCCAGCAGTCCCCGGCTAGTAGGTACCGGGGAGCTGTTTTTT	CASSPRLVGTGELFF
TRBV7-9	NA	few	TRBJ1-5	TGTGCCAGCAGCTCAGCACGACAGCCTCATCAGCCCCAGCATTTT	CASSSARQPHQPQHF
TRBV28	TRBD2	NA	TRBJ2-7	TGTGCCAGCAGTCCCCTGGCAAGCGGGAGTCCCAGGCAGTACTTC	CASSPLASGSPRQYF
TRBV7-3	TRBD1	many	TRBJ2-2	TGTGCCAGCAGCTTAAAGGGACAGGGAAGACTCGGGGAGCTGTTTTTT	CASSLKGQGRLGELFF
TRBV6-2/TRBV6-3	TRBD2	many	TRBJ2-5	TGTGCCAGCGGTCTAGCGGGGGTACGGGAGACCCAGTACTTC	CASGLAGVRETQYF
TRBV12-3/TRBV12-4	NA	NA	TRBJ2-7	TGTGCCAGCAGCAGTTATGGAGGAGTCTCCTACGAGCAGTACTTC	CASSSYGGVSYEQYF
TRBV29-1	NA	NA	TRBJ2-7	TGCAGCGTTGAGACGGATACTTACGAGCAGTACTTC	CSVETDTYEQYF
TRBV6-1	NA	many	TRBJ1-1	TGTGCCAGCAGTGCAACCGCCATGAACACTGAAGCTTTCTTT	CASSATAMNTEAFF
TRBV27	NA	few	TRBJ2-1	TGTGCCAGCAGTTGGAGGGGCCTGGATGAGCAGTTCTTC	CASSWRGLDEQFF
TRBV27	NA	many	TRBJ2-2	TGTGCCAGCAGTTCTAATTTCTTGGGGACCGGGGAGCTGTTTTTT	CASSSNFLGTGELFF
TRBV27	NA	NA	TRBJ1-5	TGTGCCAGCGGAACAGGGTTCCCCAATCAGCCCCAGCATTTT	CASGTGFPNQPQHF
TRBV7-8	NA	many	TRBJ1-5	TGTGCCAGCAGCCCATCCCAGGGTAAAGGCAATCAGCCCCAGCATTTT	CASSPSQGKGNQPQHF
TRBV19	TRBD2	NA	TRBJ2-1	TGTGCCAGTAGTACGCGTGGCGGGGGGGCCTATAATGAGCAGTTCTTC	CASSTRGGGAYNEQFF
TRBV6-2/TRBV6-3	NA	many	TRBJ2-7	TGTGCCAGCAGTTACGTGGGACACGAGCAGTACTTC	CASSYVGHEQYF